The 4 T cell receptor beta chains in this list originate from one sample, sequenced in a study of cytomegalovirus exposure and HLA in healthy donors. A multiplex PCR was run with 60 Vbeta primers and 13 Jbeta primers. The method was immunoSEQ multiplex PCR; TCRdb's version includes in-frame clones alone and lacks a portion of them. The repertoire consists of about 190,000 clones, with roughly 80% occurring once and the leading ten covering 2% to 2.5%. Material: PBMCs. Receptor source: a woman in her 30s in good health and CMV-seropositive.

This clone was observed once. The rearrangement links TRBV27 to TRBJ2-7, with D perhaps TRBD2 (7 bases). The germline CDR1 and CDR2 sequences are MNHEY and SMNVEV (reference sequence). Between the trimmed V and J ends, which lost 2 bases and 7 bases, there was a span of 15 bases. The CDR3 sequence is 14 residues long. The CDR3 bases are TGTGCCAGCAGTTTACGGGGAGGGGGGAAAGAGCAGTACTTC. Translation gives CASSLRGGGKEQYF.

The rearrangement links TRBV10-3 to TRBJ2-5; D might be TRBD1 (6 bases). The DNA matches TRBJ2-7 better at its end, which makes the J call doubtful. Germline CDR1 reads ENHRY; CDR2 reads SYGVKD. The CDR3 sequence is 13 residues long. The chain's CDR3 is CAIRQGKFDEQYF. CDR3 nucleotides: TGTGCCATCAGGCAGGGGAAATTCGACGAGCAGTACTTC.

The chain has TRBV7-2 and TRBJ1-1; D gene ambiguous. This CDR3 comprises 13 residues. Germline V gene sequence: CDR1 SGHTA, CDR2 FQGNSA. With 2 bases removed from V and 5 bases from J, the gap between germline ends came to 9 bases. DNA for the CDR3: TGTGCCAGCAGCTTACGGGAGAGAACTGAAGCTTTCTTT. Protein product: CASSLRERTEAFF.

The chain is built from TRBV7-2 and TRBJ2-7; 10 bases are shared with TRBD1. J lost 6 bases, V lost 3 bases, and 5 bases had no gene match. CDR3 length equals 14 residues. Germline CDR1 reads SGHTA; CDR2 reads FQGNSA. The CDR3 DNA reads as TGTGCCAGCAGCTTGTACGGACAGGGGGGCGAGCAGTACTTC. Protein product: CASSLYGQGGEQYF.